This T cell receptor beta chain was sequenced for a study of T-cell memory formation after mild COVID-19. Study-wide context: TCR clustering was largely donor specific.

This clonotype has only a few counts. The antigen remains undetermined. Germline-derived CDR1 and CDR2 are KGHDR and SFDVKD. The CDR3 loop spans 12 amino acids. Trimming pared 1 base from V and 8 bases from J, leaving 5 bases between. General study points: Some clones that responded turned up in pre-infection memory, which suggests that cross-reactive memory joined in. Of the contracting clones, CD4+ ones lay mainly in CM and EM, and CD8+ ones in EMRA.

TCR alpha and TCR beta cDNA libraries carrying sample barcodes and UMIs came from 5'RACE with constant-segment primers. One entry per CDR3 protein results from TCRdb running MiXCR on the 5' RACE reads. The repertoire consists of roughly 89,000 distinct CDR3 sequences, with about 14% occurring once and the leading ten covering 39%. The genes are TRBV24-1 and TRBJ2-1; no clear D gene. Sequenced sample: PBMCs or a T cell subset sorted from them (not recorded which). The receptor was isolated from a young man who had mild COVID-19 (a few samples of this study predate the infection). Cell type and time point are not known. As DNA, the CDR3 is TGTGCCACCAGTGATTTCCGGGATGAGCAGTTCTTC. Translated, it gives CATSDFRDEQFF.